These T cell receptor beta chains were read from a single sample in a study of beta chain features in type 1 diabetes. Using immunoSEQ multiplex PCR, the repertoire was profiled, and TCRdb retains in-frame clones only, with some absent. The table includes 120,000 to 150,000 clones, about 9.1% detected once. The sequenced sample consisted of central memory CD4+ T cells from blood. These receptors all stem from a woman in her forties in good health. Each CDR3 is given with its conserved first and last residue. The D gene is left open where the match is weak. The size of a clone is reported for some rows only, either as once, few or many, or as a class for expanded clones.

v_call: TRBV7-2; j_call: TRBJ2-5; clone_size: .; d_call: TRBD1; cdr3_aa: CASSPLRGRSLKGAQYF; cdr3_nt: TGTGCCAGCAGCCCCCTAAGGGGGCGCTCCCTCAAAGGGGCCCAGTACTTC
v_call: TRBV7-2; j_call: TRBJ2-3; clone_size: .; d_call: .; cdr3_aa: CASSLPSVDTQYF; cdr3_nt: TGTGCCAGCAGCTTACCTTCGGTTGATACGCAGTATTTT
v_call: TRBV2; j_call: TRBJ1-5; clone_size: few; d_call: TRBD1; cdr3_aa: CASSLPPGGFQPQHF; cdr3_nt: TGTGCCAGCAGTCTACCTCCAGGGGGGTTTCAGCCCCAGCATTTT
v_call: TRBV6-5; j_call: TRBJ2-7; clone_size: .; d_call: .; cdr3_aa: CASRATGFYEQYF; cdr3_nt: TGTGCCAGCAGAGCGACAGGTTTCTACGAGCAGTACTTC
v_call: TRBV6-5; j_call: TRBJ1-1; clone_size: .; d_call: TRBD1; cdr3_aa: CASSYDRTGATEAFF; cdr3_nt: TGTGCCAGCAGTTACGATAGGACAGGGGCGACTGAAGCTTTCTTT
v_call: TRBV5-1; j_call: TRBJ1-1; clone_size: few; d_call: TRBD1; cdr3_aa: CASSEQGWGNTEAFF; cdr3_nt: TGCGCCAGCAGCGAACAGGGGTGGGGGAACACTGAAGCTTTCTTT
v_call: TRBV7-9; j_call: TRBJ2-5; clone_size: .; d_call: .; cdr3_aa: CASSLALSSQETQYF; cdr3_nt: TGTGCCAGCAGCTTAGCGCTAAGCTCACAAGAGACCCAGTACTTC
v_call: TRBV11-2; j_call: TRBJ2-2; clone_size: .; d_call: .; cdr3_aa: CASSLRSKNTGELFF; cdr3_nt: TGTGCCAGCAGCTTACGTAGTAAGAACACCGGGGAGCTGTTTTTT
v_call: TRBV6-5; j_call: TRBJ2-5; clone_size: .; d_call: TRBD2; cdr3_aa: CASTESGGETQYF; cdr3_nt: TGTGCCAGCACGGAAAGCGGGGGAGAGACCCAGTACTTC
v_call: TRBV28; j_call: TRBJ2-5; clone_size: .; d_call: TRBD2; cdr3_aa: CASIDGGAGRETQYF; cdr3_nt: TGTGCCAGCATTGACGGGGGGGCCGGCAGGGAGACCCAGTACTTC
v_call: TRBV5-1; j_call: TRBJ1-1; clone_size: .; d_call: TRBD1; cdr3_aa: CASSLQGAGTEAFF; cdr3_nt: TGCGCCAGCAGCCTACAGGGGGCTGGCACTGAAGCTTTCTTT
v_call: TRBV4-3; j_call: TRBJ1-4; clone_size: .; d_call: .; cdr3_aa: CASSHDLFEKLFF; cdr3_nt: TGCGCCAGCAGCCATGACTTGTTTGAAAAACTGTTTTTT
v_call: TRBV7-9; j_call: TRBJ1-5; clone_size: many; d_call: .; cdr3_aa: CASSSEGRTPQHF; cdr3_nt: TGTGCCAGCAGCTCGGAGGGGAGAACACCCCAGCATTTT
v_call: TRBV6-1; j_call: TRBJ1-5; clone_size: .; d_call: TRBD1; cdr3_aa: CASSWTGAYDQPQHF; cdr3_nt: TGTGCCAGCAGCTGGACAGGGGCTTATGATCAGCCCCAGCATTTT
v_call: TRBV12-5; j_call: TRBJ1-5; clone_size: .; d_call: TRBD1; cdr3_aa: CASKSTGGLSNQPQHF; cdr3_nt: TGTGCTAGTAAATCTACAGGGGGCCTTAGCAATCAGCCCCAGCATTTT
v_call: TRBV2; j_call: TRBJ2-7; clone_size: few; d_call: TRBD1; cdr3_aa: CASSVDRGRYEQYF; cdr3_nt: TGTGCCAGCAGTGTCGACAGGGGTAGGTACGAGCAGTACTTC
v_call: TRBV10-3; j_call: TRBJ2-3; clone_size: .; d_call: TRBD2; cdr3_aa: CAAGRGGADTQYF; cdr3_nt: TGTGCCGCCGGGAGGGGAGGGGCAGATACGCAGTATTTT
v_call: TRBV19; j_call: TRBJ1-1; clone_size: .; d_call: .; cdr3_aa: CARQSGEANTEAFF; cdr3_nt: TGTGCCAGGCAAAGCGGCGAAGCGAACACTGAAGCTTTCTTT
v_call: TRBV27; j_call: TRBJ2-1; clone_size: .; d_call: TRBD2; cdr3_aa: CASSSPGLGGKNEQFF; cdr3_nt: TGTGCCAGCAGTTCCCCCGGTCTGGGGGGGAAGAATGAGCAGTTCTTC
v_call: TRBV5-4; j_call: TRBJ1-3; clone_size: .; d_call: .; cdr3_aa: CASSERSSGNTIYF; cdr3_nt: TGTGCCAGCAGCGAGAGATCCTCTGGAAACACCATATATTTT
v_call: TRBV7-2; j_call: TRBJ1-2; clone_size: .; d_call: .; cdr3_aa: CASSQTGFAYGYTF; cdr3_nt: TGTGCCAGCAGCCAAACAGGGTTCGCCTATGGCTACACCTTC
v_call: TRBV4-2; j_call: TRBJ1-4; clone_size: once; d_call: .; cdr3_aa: CASSQVSGDEKLFF; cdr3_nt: TGTGCCAGCAGCCAAGTTTCCGGGGATGAAAAACTGTTTTTT
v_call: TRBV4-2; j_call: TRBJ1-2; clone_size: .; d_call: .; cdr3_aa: CASSQVGKDADYGYTF; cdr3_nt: TGTGCCAGCAGCCAAGTGGGTAAGGATGCGGACTATGGCTACACCTTC
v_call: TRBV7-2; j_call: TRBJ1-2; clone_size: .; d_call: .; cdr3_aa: CASSLSSDYGYTF; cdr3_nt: TGTGCCAGCAGCTTATCCTCAGACTATGGCTACACCTTC
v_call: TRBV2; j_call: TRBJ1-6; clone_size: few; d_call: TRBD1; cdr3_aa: CASSEAMTGERNSPLHF; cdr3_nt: TGTGCCAGCAGTGAAGCCATGACAGGGGAGCGAAATTCACCCCTCCACTTT
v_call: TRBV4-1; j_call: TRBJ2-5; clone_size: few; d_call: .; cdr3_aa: CASSQPRGGAETQYF; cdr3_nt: TGCGCCAGCAGCCAACCCCGTGGGGGGGCGGAGACCCAGTACTTC
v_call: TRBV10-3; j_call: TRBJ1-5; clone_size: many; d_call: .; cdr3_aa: CAIRDEQLNQPQHF; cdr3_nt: TGTGCCATCAGGGATGAACAGCTCAATCAGCCCCAGCATTTT
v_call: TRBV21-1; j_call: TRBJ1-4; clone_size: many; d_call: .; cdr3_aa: CASSKTRQGDEKLFF; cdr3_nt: TGTGCCAGCAGCAAAACGAGGCAGGGTGATGAAAAACTGTTTTTT
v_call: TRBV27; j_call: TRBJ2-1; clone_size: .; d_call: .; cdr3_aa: CASSPRGSGPSSEQFF; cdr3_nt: TGTGCCAGCAGTCCCCGCGGTAGCGGCCCCTCGAGTGAGCAGTTCTTC
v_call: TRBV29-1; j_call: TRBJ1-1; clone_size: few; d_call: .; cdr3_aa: CSAQPGGGTEAFF; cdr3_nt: TGCAGCGCTCAACCCGGGGGAGGTACTGAAGCTTTCTTT
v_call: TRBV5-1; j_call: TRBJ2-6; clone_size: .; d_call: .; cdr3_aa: CASSWAGESGANVLTF; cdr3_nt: TGCGCCAGCAGCTGGGCAGGGGAGTCTGGGGCCAACGTCCTGACTTTC
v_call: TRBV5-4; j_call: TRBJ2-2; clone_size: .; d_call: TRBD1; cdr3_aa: CASSPGQGWNTGELFF; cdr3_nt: TGTGCCAGCAGCCCAGGACAGGGATGGAACACCGGGGAGCTGTTTTTT
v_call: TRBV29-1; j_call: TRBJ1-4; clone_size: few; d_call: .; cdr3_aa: CSVEDFRFRGNNEKLFF; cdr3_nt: TGCAGCGTTGAAGATTTTCGGTTTCGGGGGAATAATGAAAAACTGTTTTTT